The rows below give T cell receptor beta chains drawn from one sample of a study of OX40 agonist ivuxolimab in advanced cancers. The protocol was immunoSEQ multiplex PCR, while the TCRdb copy is restricted to in-frame clones and leaves out a portion. The sample has tens of thousands of clones; about 86% are singletons. The specimen comprised CD4+ or CD8+ T cells sorted from blood, sampled in a trial of the OX40 agonist ivuxolimab. The source is an adult with an advanced solid tumor such as melanoma, head and neck, liver or kidney cancer. The CDR3 runs from the conserved cysteine through the conserved F or W. Each record gives: V gene, J gene, D gene, CDR3 length, clone size, CDR3 DNA, CDR3 protein. A D gene is named only where the DNA matches it firmly. Expanded clones are given a class, and other clones once, few, many or no size at all.

v_call: TRBV9; j_call: TRBJ2-3; d_call: NA; cdr3_length: 17; clone_size: NA; cdr3_nt: TGTGCCAGCAGCGTAGACCGTATTTGGGGGAGCACAGATACGCAGTATTTT; cdr3_aa: CASSVDRIWGSTDTQYF
v_call: TRBV27; j_call: TRBJ2-7; d_call: NA; cdr3_length: 13; clone_size: NA; cdr3_nt: TGTGCCAGCAGTCTCGGGCCTGGCTACGAGCAGTACTTC; cdr3_aa: CASSLGPGYEQYF
v_call: TRBV21-1; j_call: TRBJ1-1; d_call: NA; cdr3_length: 14; clone_size: few; cdr3_nt: TGTGCCAGCGGCCACCGCGGGGAGAACACTGAAGCTTTCTTT; cdr3_aa: CASGHRGENTEAFF
v_call: TRBV13; j_call: TRBJ2-1; d_call: TRBD1; cdr3_length: 16; clone_size: NA; cdr3_nt: TGTGCCAGCAGCTCTCGGGACAGGGACTCCTACAATGAGCAGTTCTTC; cdr3_aa: CASSSRDRDSYNEQFF
v_call: TRBV4-1; j_call: TRBJ2-7; d_call: NA; cdr3_length: 14; clone_size: NA; cdr3_nt: TGCGCCAGCAGCCCAGGGCCGGGTACCTACGAGCAGTACTTC; cdr3_aa: CASSPGPGTYEQYF
v_call: TRBV4-2; j_call: TRBJ1-2; d_call: NA; cdr3_length: 13; clone_size: NA; cdr3_nt: TGTGCCAGCAGCCAAGTGCGGGGGGAAGGCTACACCTTC; cdr3_aa: CASSQVRGEGYTF
v_call: TRBV5-6; j_call: TRBJ1-1; d_call: NA; cdr3_length: 15; clone_size: NA; cdr3_nt: TGTGCCAGCAGCTTTCCTGGCAGGAGGGTCACTGAAGCTTTCTTT; cdr3_aa: CASSFPGRRVTEAFF
v_call: TRBV4-1; j_call: TRBJ2-7; d_call: NA; cdr3_length: 13; clone_size: NA; cdr3_nt: TGCGCCAGCAGCCCTCAGGGGTCCTACGAGCAGTACTTC; cdr3_aa: CASSPQGSYEQYF
v_call: TRBV5-1; j_call: TRBJ2-2; d_call: NA; cdr3_length: 14; clone_size: NA; cdr3_nt: TGCGCCAGCAGCGCTACCCCGGTCACCGGGGAGCTGTTTTTT; cdr3_aa: CASSATPVTGELFF
v_call: TRBV19; j_call: TRBJ2-1; d_call: TRBD2; cdr3_length: 14; clone_size: medium-sized; cdr3_nt: TGTGCCAGCCGGGGGGAGGGGTTTTACAATGAGCAGTTCTTC; cdr3_aa: CASRGEGFYNEQFF
v_call: TRBV6-5; j_call: TRBJ2-1; d_call: NA; cdr3_length: 14; clone_size: few; cdr3_nt: TGTGCCAGCAGTTACTCTCCAGGGCGGGATGAGCAGTTCTTC; cdr3_aa: CASSYSPGRDEQFF
v_call: TRBV11-2; j_call: TRBJ2-1; d_call: TRBD2; cdr3_length: 16; clone_size: NA; cdr3_nt: TGTGCCAGCAGCTATAACCTAGCGGGAGCCTACAATGAGCAGTTCTTC; cdr3_aa: CASSYNLAGAYNEQFF
v_call: TRBV27; j_call: TRBJ2-1; d_call: TRBD2; cdr3_length: 16; clone_size: NA; cdr3_nt: TGTGCCAGCAGTCCCTTAGCGGGCGGCTCCTACAATGAGCAGTTCTTC; cdr3_aa: CASSPLAGGSYNEQFF
v_call: TRBV28; j_call: TRBJ2-6; d_call: NA; cdr3_length: 15; clone_size: once; cdr3_nt: TGTGCCAGCAGTTTCTCGATCTCTGGGGCCAACGTCCTGACTTTC; cdr3_aa: CASSFSISGANVLTF
v_call: TRBV7-9; j_call: TRBJ1-1; d_call: NA; cdr3_length: 13; clone_size: NA; cdr3_nt: TGTGCCAGCAGCGTCGCGATGAACACTGAAGCTTTCTTT; cdr3_aa: CASSVAMNTEAFF
v_call: TRBV7-3; j_call: TRBJ2-2; d_call: NA; cdr3_length: 16; clone_size: NA; cdr3_nt: TGTGCCAGCAGCTTAGAAGGGTTCGCCAACACCGGGGAGCTGTTTTTT; cdr3_aa: CASSLEGFANTGELFF
v_call: TRBV19; j_call: TRBJ2-4; d_call: NA; cdr3_length: 15; clone_size: NA; cdr3_nt: TGTGCCAGTGGTGCGGGACTTTATGCCAAAAACATTCAGTACTTC; cdr3_aa: CASGAGLYAKNIQYF
v_call: TRBV9; j_call: TRBJ1-1; d_call: NA; cdr3_length: 13; clone_size: NA; cdr3_nt: TGTGCCAGCAGCTCGGACTTTAACACTGAAGCTTTCTTT; cdr3_aa: CASSSDFNTEAFF
v_call: TRBV19; j_call: TRBJ2-1; d_call: NA; cdr3_length: 14; clone_size: few; cdr3_nt: TGTGCCAGTAGTGCCGGGACACAATACAATGAGCAGTTCTTC; cdr3_aa: CASSAGTQYNEQFF
v_call: TRBV19; j_call: TRBJ1-1; d_call: NA; cdr3_length: 12; clone_size: NA; cdr3_nt: TGTGCCAGTAGTATGGGAGCCTATGGAGCTTTCTTT; cdr3_aa: CASSMGAYGAFF
v_call: TRBV7-3; j_call: TRBJ2-1; d_call: NA; cdr3_length: 16; clone_size: NA; cdr3_nt: TGTGCCAGCAGCTTAGGTTTCGAACTCCCATACAATGAGCAGTTCTTC; cdr3_aa: CASSLGFELPYNEQFF
v_call: TRBV5-6; j_call: TRBJ1-2; d_call: NA; cdr3_length: 15; clone_size: medium-sized; cdr3_nt: TGTGCCAGCAGCTTTGGTGCAGTTACTAACTATGGCTACACCTTC; cdr3_aa: CASSFGAVTNYGYTF
v_call: TRBV25-1; j_call: TRBJ1-2; d_call: TRBD1; cdr3_length: 15; clone_size: once; cdr3_nt: TGTGCCAGCATGTCCGGGACAGGGGTCAACTATGGCTACACCTTC; cdr3_aa: CASMSGTGVNYGYTF
v_call: TRBV11-2; j_call: TRBJ1-5; d_call: NA; cdr3_length: 12; clone_size: medium-sized; cdr3_nt: TGTGCCAGCAGCTTAGGGAGTCAGCCCCAGCATTTT; cdr3_aa: CASSLGSQPQHF
v_call: TRBV7-8; j_call: TRBJ2-2; d_call: NA; cdr3_length: 14; clone_size: NA; cdr3_nt: TGTGCCAGCAGCTTATTAACGGACACCGGGGAGCTGTTTTTT; cdr3_aa: CASSLLTDTGELFF
v_call: TRBV7-3; j_call: TRBJ2-2; d_call: NA; cdr3_length: 13; clone_size: NA; cdr3_nt: TGTGCCAGCAGCTTAACGGTCACCGGGGAGCTGTTTTTT; cdr3_aa: CASSLTVTGELFF
v_call: TRBV6-1; j_call: TRBJ1-1; d_call: NA; cdr3_length: 11; clone_size: NA; cdr3_nt: TGTGCCAGCAGTGAAGACACTGAAGCTTTCTTT; cdr3_aa: CASSEDTEAFF
v_call: TRBV27; j_call: TRBJ2-1; d_call: TRBD2; cdr3_length: 17; clone_size: NA; cdr3_nt: TGTGCCAGCAGTTTATCGAATAGCGGGAGCTCCTACAATGAGCAGTTCTTC; cdr3_aa: CASSLSNSGSSYNEQFF
v_call: TRBV11-3; j_call: TRBJ2-1; d_call: TRBD1; cdr3_length: 14; clone_size: NA; cdr3_nt: TGTGCCAGCAGCCCCGGGACAGGGTCAAATGAGCAGTTCTTC; cdr3_aa: CASSPGTGSNEQFF
v_call: TRBV7-9; j_call: TRBJ2-3; d_call: NA; cdr3_length: 16; clone_size: NA; cdr3_nt: TGTGCCAGCAGCCCACCTTACCTCCTGGGGGCAGATACGCAGTATTTT; cdr3_aa: CASSPPYLLGADTQYF
v_call: TRBV11-2; j_call: TRBJ1-5; d_call: NA; cdr3_length: 14; clone_size: NA; cdr3_nt: TGTGCCAGCAGCTTCGGGTATAGCAATCAGCCCCAGCATTTT; cdr3_aa: CASSFGYSNQPQHF
v_call: TRBV29-1; j_call: TRBJ2-3; d_call: NA; cdr3_length: 14; clone_size: NA; cdr3_nt: TGCAGCGTTGGTTTCGGGGGGCGCACAGATACGCAGTATTTT; cdr3_aa: CSVGFGGRTDTQYF
v_call: TRBV7-3; j_call: TRBJ2-1; d_call: NA; cdr3_length: 13; clone_size: NA; cdr3_nt: TGTGCCAGCAGCGTAGGTGGGGGGAATGAGCAGTTCTTC; cdr3_aa: CASSVGGGNEQFF
v_call: TRBV5-4; j_call: TRBJ1-4; d_call: NA; cdr3_length: 14; clone_size: NA; cdr3_nt: TGTGCCAGCAGCCCGGACAGTGGGGAAGAAAAACTGTTTTTT; cdr3_aa: CASSPDSGEEKLFF
v_call: TRBV27; j_call: TRBJ2-7; d_call: NA; cdr3_length: 16; clone_size: NA; cdr3_nt: TGTGCCAGCAGTTTATCTCAGGGTCCGGCGGGATACGAGCAGTACTTC; cdr3_aa: CASSLSQGPAGYEQYF
v_call: TRBV7-3; j_call: TRBJ1-1; d_call: NA; cdr3_length: 11; clone_size: NA; cdr3_nt: TGTGCCAGCAGCCAATTCACTGAAGCTTTCTTT; cdr3_aa: CASSQFTEAFF
v_call: TRBV28; j_call: TRBJ2-7; d_call: NA; cdr3_length: 15; clone_size: NA; cdr3_nt: TGTGCCAGCAGTTCCTTGGGGGGCCTCTCCTACGAGCAGTACTTC; cdr3_aa: CASSSLGGLSYEQYF
v_call: TRBV20-1; j_call: TRBJ1-2; d_call: NA; cdr3_length: 11; clone_size: NA; cdr3_nt: TGCAGTGCGGATGCTCTCGAGGGCTACACCTTC; cdr3_aa: CSADALEGYTF
v_call: TRBV7-9; j_call: TRBJ2-2; d_call: NA; cdr3_length: 18; clone_size: NA; cdr3_nt: TGTGCCAGCAGCTTAGCGCGACGGGGGTTAGAGAATGGCGGGGAGCTGTTTTTT; cdr3_aa: CASSLARRGLENGGELFF
v_call: TRBV7-6; j_call: TRBJ2-2; d_call: TRBD2; cdr3_length: 15; clone_size: once; cdr3_nt: TGTGCCAGCAGCTCCCTAGCGGGGTCGGCCGGGGAGCTGTTTTTT; cdr3_aa: CASSSLAGSAGELFF
v_call: TRBV28; j_call: TRBJ1-2; d_call: NA; cdr3_length: 15; clone_size: NA; cdr3_nt: TGTGCCAGCAGTTCCTGGACAGCTTCTGCCTATGGCTACACCTTC; cdr3_aa: CASSSWTASAYGYTF
v_call: TRBV27; j_call: TRBJ2-5; d_call: TRBD2; cdr3_length: 15; clone_size: NA; cdr3_nt: TGTGCCAGCAGTTTAGCTAGCGGGGGTCAAGAGACCCAGTACTTC; cdr3_aa: CASSLASGGQETQYF
v_call: TRBV7-9; j_call: TRBJ2-3; d_call: TRBD2; cdr3_length: 17; clone_size: NA; cdr3_nt: TGTGCCAGCAGCTGGCCTAAAGCGGGGGGGCCCGCAGATACGCAGTATTTT; cdr3_aa: CASSWPKAGGPADTQYF
v_call: TRBV6-5; j_call: TRBJ2-7; d_call: TRBD1; cdr3_length: 15; clone_size: NA; cdr3_nt: TGTGCCAGCAGTTACGGGACAGGGGAGTTCTACGAGCAGTACTTC; cdr3_aa: CASSYGTGEFYEQYF
v_call: TRBV7-4; j_call: TRBJ2-5; d_call: NA; cdr3_length: 13; clone_size: few; cdr3_nt: TGTGCCAGCAGCTTCGCGGGGCGTCGGAGCCAGTACTTC; cdr3_aa: CASSFAGRRSQYF
v_call: TRBV7-9; j_call: TRBJ2-5; d_call: TRBD1; cdr3_length: 15; clone_size: NA; cdr3_nt: TGTGCCAGCAGCTCCACACACAGGGGTGGGGAGACCCAGTACTTC; cdr3_aa: CASSSTHRGGETQYF
v_call: TRBV11-2; j_call: TRBJ2-1; d_call: NA; cdr3_length: 12; clone_size: once; cdr3_nt: TGTGCCAGCAGCTCGTCCGGGAATGAGCAGTTCTTC; cdr3_aa: CASSSSGNEQFF
v_call: TRBV5-1; j_call: TRBJ2-7; d_call: TRBD1; cdr3_length: 14; clone_size: once; cdr3_nt: TGCGCCAGCAGCTTGGCGGGACAGGGGTATGAGCAGTACTTC; cdr3_aa: CASSLAGQGYEQYF
v_call: TRBV27; j_call: TRBJ2-3; d_call: NA; cdr3_length: 12; clone_size: once; cdr3_nt: TGTGCCAGCAGTTGGACACCAAATACGCAGTATTTT; cdr3_aa: CASSWTPNTQYF
v_call: TRBV11-2; j_call: TRBJ2-3; d_call: NA; cdr3_length: 16; clone_size: NA; cdr3_nt: TGTGCCAGCAGCTTAACCTGGGCAGGACGCACAGATACGCAGTATTTT; cdr3_aa: CASSLTWAGRTDTQYF
v_call: TRBV5-3; j_call: TRBJ2-7; d_call: TRBD2; cdr3_length: 14; clone_size: NA; cdr3_nt: TGTGCCAGCAGTCCCGGGACTAGCGCCTACGAGCAGTACTTC; cdr3_aa: CASSPGTSAYEQYF
v_call: TRBV5-5; j_call: TRBJ1-1; d_call: NA; cdr3_length: 14; clone_size: NA; cdr3_nt: TGTGCCAGCAGCACCTGGCCGGAGAACACTGAAGCTTTCTTT; cdr3_aa: CASSTWPENTEAFF
v_call: TRBV27; j_call: TRBJ2-1; d_call: NA; cdr3_length: 15; clone_size: NA; cdr3_nt: TGTGCCAGCAGTTTCGACGCGAGCTCCTACAATGAGCAGTTCTTC; cdr3_aa: CASSFDASSYNEQFF
v_call: TRBV4-1; j_call: TRBJ2-3; d_call: TRBD2; cdr3_length: 15; clone_size: NA; cdr3_nt: TGCGCCAGCAGCCAGCGGCTAGCGGGAGTAGATACGCAGTATTTT; cdr3_aa: CASSQRLAGVDTQYF